The following is a T cell receptor beta chain sequence with its context. Germline V gene lookup returns CDR1 SGHVS and CDR2 FNYEAQ. The CDR3 runs to 18 residues. V lost 3 bases, J lost 4 bases, and 13 bases stayed unmatched. Study processing details: Estimates of nucleated cell counts were drawn from the amplification of reference gene primers. Sequenced by immunoSEQ multiplex PCR; TCRdb stores in-frame clones only, minus some. That table furnishes V, J and clone size, whereas the DNA furnished D and trimming. The repertoire has about 200,000 clones, 70% to 90% of them found once; the top ten carry under 3.5%. These data belong to a study of blood T cell repertoires in COVID-19.

This chain uses TRBV7-6 with TRBJ2-1; 9 positions match TRBD2. The receptor comes from a man aged 60 to 75 with acute or convalescent COVID-19. Sequencing was done on a sample of peripheral blood. The CDR3 DNA is TGTGCCAGCAGCTTTCTAGTTAGCGGGAGAAGGGTTTACAATGAGCAGTTCTTC. It yields the protein CASSFLVSGRRVYNEQFF. Together with reference TRBV7-6 and TRBJ2-1, the CDR3 gives the full variable domain: GAGVSQSPRYKVTKRGQDVALRCDPISGHVSLYWYRQALGQGPEFLTYFNYEAQQDKSGLPNDRFSAERPEGSISTLTIQRTEQRDSAMYRCASSFLVSGRRVYNEQFFGPGTRLTVL.